This T cell receptor beta chain was sequenced in a study of T cell responses to AZD1222 COVID-19 vaccine. Study results and limitations: Repertoires were obtained solely post-peak T cell response.

V was pared by 4 bases and J by 4 bases, with 11 bases between. Germline assignment: CDR1 SGHRS and CDR2 YFSETQ. This CDR3 region has 13 residues. This table comes from immunoSEQ multiplex PCR, and its TCRdb copy is limited to in-frame clones, with some not included. Of a few hundred thousand clones listed, 85% to 95% are singletons. Of note for this clone: Antigen: not known.

This specimen was peripheral blood, taken on day 0 of AZD1222 vaccination. The chain recombines TRBV5-1 with TRBJ2-5, with D possibly matching TRBD1 (5 bases). The receptor comes from an adult in good health. Here the CDR3 DNA reads TGCGCCAGCAGCCCGGAAGGGGTAGAGACCCAGTACTTC. It specifies CASSPEGVETQYF.